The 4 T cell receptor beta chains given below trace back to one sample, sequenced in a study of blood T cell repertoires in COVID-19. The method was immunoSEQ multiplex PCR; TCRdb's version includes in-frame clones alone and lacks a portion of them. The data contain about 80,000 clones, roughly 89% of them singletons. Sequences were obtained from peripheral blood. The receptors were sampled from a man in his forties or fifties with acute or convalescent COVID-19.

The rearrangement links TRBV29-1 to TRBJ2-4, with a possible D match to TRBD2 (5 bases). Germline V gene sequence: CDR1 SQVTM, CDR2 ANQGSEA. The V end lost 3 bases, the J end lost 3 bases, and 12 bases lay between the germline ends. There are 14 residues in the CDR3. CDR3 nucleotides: TGCAGCGTTGAGCCAAGCGGTTACAAAAACATTCAGTACTTC. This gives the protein CSVEPSGYKNIQYF.

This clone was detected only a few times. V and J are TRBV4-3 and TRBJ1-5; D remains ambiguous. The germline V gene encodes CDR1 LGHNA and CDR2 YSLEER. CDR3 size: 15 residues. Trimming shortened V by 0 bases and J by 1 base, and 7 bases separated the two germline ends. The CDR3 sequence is CASSQDRLSNQPQHF. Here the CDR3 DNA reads TGCGCCAGCAGCCAAGACAGGTTGAGCAATCAGCCCCAGCATTTT.

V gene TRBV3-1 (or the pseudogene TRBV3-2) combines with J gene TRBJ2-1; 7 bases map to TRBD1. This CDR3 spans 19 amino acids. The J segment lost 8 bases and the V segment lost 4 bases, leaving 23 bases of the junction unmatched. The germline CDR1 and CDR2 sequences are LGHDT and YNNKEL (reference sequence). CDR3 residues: CASSPLSDPRTGRIDEQFF. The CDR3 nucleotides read TGTGCCAGCAGCCCGCTATCTGATCCGAGGACAGGTCGGATCGATGAGCAGTTCTTC.

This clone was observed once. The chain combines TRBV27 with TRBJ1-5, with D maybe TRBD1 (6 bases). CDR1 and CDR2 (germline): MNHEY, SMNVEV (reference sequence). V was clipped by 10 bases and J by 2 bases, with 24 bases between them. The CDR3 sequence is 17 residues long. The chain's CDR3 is CATKPKTSGVGNQPQHF. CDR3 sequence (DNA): TGTGCCACCAAGCCCAAAACCTCAGGGGTAGGCAATCAGCCCCAGCATTTT.